A single sample gave rise to the 6 T cell receptor beta chains below, sequenced in a study of shared clonotypes between healthy human individuals (dated by TCRdb to 2020 to 2022). Library prep was done by the immunoSEQ multiplex PCR assay. The clones in this table, taken by TCRdb from immuneACCESS, are in-frame only. Not every clone is retained; where verified, under half of the shortfall comes from an unresolved V gene, and the cause of the rest is unknown. A total of 1.5 million to 1.9 million clones appear in this sample, 98% of them only once. The top ten clonotypes cover about 0.45% of the sample. Sample: naive CD4+ T cells sorted from blood. The label giving this sample's cell subset or site can be read as: CD45RA+ positively selected. The receptors shown here come from a man aged 30 to 39 in good health.

This clone was counted a single time. The chain combines TRBV7-3 with TRBJ2-1, with 7 bases identical to TRBD2. Germline CDR1 is SGHTA and CDR2 is FQGTGA. The CDR3 length is 17 residues. The V gene end was trimmed by 2 bases and the J gene end by 0 bases; junction bases not matched to a gene: 7. CDR3 loop: CASSLEASGSSYNEQFF. As DNA, the CDR3 is TGTGCCAGCAGCTTAGAGGCTAGCGGTAGCTCCTACAATGAGCAGTTCTTC.

J is TRBJ2-3 and V is TRBV4-3; TRBD2 agrees at 7 bases. V was pared by 3 bases and J by 4 bases, with 10 bases of the junction left unmatched. This CDR3 is built from 16 residues. The germline gives CDR1 LGHNA, CDR2 YSLEER. Here the CDR3 DNA reads TGCGCCAGCAGCCAGGGATTTCTAGCGGACGCAGATACGCAGTATTTT. Protein sequence: CASSQGFLADADTQYF.

The rearrangement links TRBV5-1 to TRBJ2-5; TRBD2 matches at 9 bases. Looked up from germline, CDR1 is SGHRS and CDR2 is YFSETQ. The CDR3 loop spans 15 amino acids. The junction had 8 bases not matched to a gene; V was cut back by 4 bases and J by 4 bases. CDR3 in amino acids: CASSAAGGPRETQYF. CDR3 nucleotide sequence: TGCGCCAGCAGCGCCGCGGGAGGGCCGAGAGAGACCCAGTACTTC.

The V gene is TRBV9, the J gene TRBJ1-2; no clear D gene. CDR1 SGDLS and CDR2 YYNGEE come from the germline V gene. V lost 0 bases to trimming and J lost 11 bases, with 17 bases between them. The CDR3 is made up of 14 amino acids. CDR3 sequence (DNA): TGTGCCAGCAGCGTAGTAAGTCAGGCGTCCTATTACACCTTC. Encoded protein: CASSVVSQASYYTF. The full variable domain, completed using reference TRBV9 and TRBJ1-2, is DSGVTQTPKHLITATGQRVTLRCSPRSGDLSVYWYQQSLDQGLQFLIQYYNGEERAKGNILERFSAQQFPDLHSELNLSSLELGDSALYFCASSVVSQASYYTFGSGTRLTVV.

This sequence joins TRBV28 and TRBJ2-7; 9 nucleotides align to TRBD2. Germline assignment: CDR1 MDHEN and CDR2 SYDVKM. The CDR3 length is 15 residues. V lost 6 bases, J lost 0 bases, and 6 bases stayed unmatched. The CDR3 reads CASRVLAGPSYEQYF. The CDR3 nucleotides are TGTGCCAGCAGAGTACTAGCGGGCCCCTCCTACGAGCAGTACTTC.

The table lists this clone with a count of one. The same CDR3 can be traced to other DNA sequences in this sample. The rearrangement links TRBV5-4 to TRBJ2-7, with 13 bases matching TRBD2. This CDR3 is 15 amino acids long. Germline V gene sequence: CDR1 SGHNT, CDR2 YYREEE (reference sequence). With V trimmed by 3 bases and J by 1 base, 1 base remained unmatched. This CDR3 reads CASSSGLAGSYEQYF. The CDR3 DNA follows: TGTGCCAGCAGCTCGGGACTAGCGGGGTCCTACGAGCAGTACTTC.